This note documents a single T cell receptor beta chain sequence. Assay: immunoSEQ multiplex PCR; the TCRdb copy retains only in-frame clones and omits some. The sample shows roughly 130,000 clones, 88% of them seen only once. The sample is drawn from a study of blood T cell repertoires in COVID-19. The wider study: Sources were T cells, B-cell-depleted T cells, or PBMCs; the material itself was cDNA or gDNA.

The CDR3 length is 15 residues. Per germline, CDR1 SGHRS and CDR2 YFSETQ. The ends lost 4 bases at V and 3 bases at J; junction bases unmatched: 7. The sequenced sample consisted of peripheral blood. The sequence was obtained from a human donor with COVID-19, enrolled during active disease. The donor label of this sample is uncertain. V and J are TRBV5-1 and TRBJ1-2; 9 bases are a match to TRBD1. In DNA form, the CDR3 reads TGCGCCAGCAGCGGAGGGGACAGGGAGGACTATGGCTACACCTTC. Its protein product is CASSGGDREDYGYTF.